These 7 T cell receptor beta chains share one sample of origin, sequenced in a study of CD8 T cells in ankylosing spondylitis. A single record per CDR3 protein comes from TCRdb applying MiXCR to the 5' RACE reads. The sample lists 190,000 or so distinct CDR3 sequences, roughly 13% occurring once. The sequencing sample was made of blood, either unsorted or a sorted T cell fraction (not recorded which). The receptors stem from a male donor with ankylosing spondylitis or in good health (not recorded which).

The table lists this clonotype with a few counts. V usage is TRBV20-1 and J usage is TRBJ2-5; D ambiguous. Trimming took off 5 bases at V and 2 bases at J, with 15 bases between the two ends. The germline V gene has CDR1 DFQATT and CDR2 SNEGSKA (reference sequence). The CDR3 extends over 14 amino acids. The CDR3 is CSAPRRSEQETQYF. In DNA form, the CDR3 reads TGCAGTGCTCCCCGAAGGAGCGAGCAAGAGACCCAGTACTTC.

This clonotype was counted ten times or more. The gene calls are TRBV20-1 and TRBJ1-1; weak D call: TRBD1 (5 bases). The length of the CDR3 is 13 residues. Germline CDR1 is DFQATT and CDR2 is SNEGSKA (reference sequence). Trimming took 0 bases from V and 3 from J, leaving 8 bases between them. The CDR3 bases are TGCAGTGCTAGAGATGGAGGGGACACTGAAGCTTTCTTT. Its protein product is CSARDGGDTEAFF.

Note on this clonotype: It may be a read error: a sequence one base away is much more abundant. The chain joins TRBV7-8 to TRBJ2-7; D not certain. In germline, CDR1 is SGHVS, CDR2 FQNEAQ. V lost 2 bases, J lost 6 bases, and 14 bases lay in between. The CDR3 totals 14 residues. CDR3 sequence reads: CASSLIGRNGEQYF. Written as DNA, the CDR3 is TGTGCCAGCAGCTTAATTGGGCGGAACGGCGAGCAGTACTTC.

The V call is TRBV11-3, the J call TRBJ2-4, with D tentatively TRBD1 (5 bases). The CDR3 spans 13 residues. Germline V gives CDR1 SGHNT, CDR2 YENEEA. Trimming cost V 5 bases and J 2 bases, with 7 bases left between them. CDR3 sequence (DNA): TGTGCCAGCAGCGACAGAACCAAAAACATTCAGTACTTC. This encodes CASSDRTKNIQYF.

This clonotype has more than one count but fewer than ten. The chain carries TRBV29-1 and TRBJ1-1, with 7 bases fitting TRBD1. Germline V gives CDR1 SQVTM, CDR2 ANQGSEA. The CDR3 has 11 amino acids. Losses at the gene ends were 1 base for V and 12 bases for J; bases not matched to a gene: 5. The CDR3 loop reads CSVEGQGQPFF. In nucleotides, the CDR3 is TGCAGCGTTGAAGGACAGGGCCAGCCTTTCTTT.

The chain joins TRBV12-3 or TRBV12-4 to TRBJ2-1, with 8 bases that match TRBD2. Trimming took 5 bases from V and 0 from J; bases not matched to a gene: 6. The CDR3 has 16 residues. This CDR3 reads CASSSSGVSSYNEQFF. The DNA for the CDR3 is TGTGCCAGCAGTAGTAGCGGGGTAAGCTCCTACAATGAGCAGTTCTTC.

The V call is TRBV6-1, the J call TRBJ2-3; perhaps TRBD1 as D (6 bases). V dropped 4 bases and J dropped 1 base, with 12 bases sitting between them. The CDR3 runs 15 residues. Germline V CDR1 and CDR2: MNHNS, SASEGT. The CDR3 bases are TGTGCCAGCAGTGCCTGGACAGACGGCACAGATACGCAGTATTTT. As protein: CASSAWTDGTDTQYF.